The entry that follows covers one T cell receptor (beta chain) sequence. This entry belongs to a study of T cells in Graves' hyperthyroidism and ophthalmopathy. Regions amplified from RNA transcripts were the TCR beta CDR3 regions. First-round RT-PCR with HTBI primers amplified the TCR CDR3 region. TCRdb re-called the multiplex PCR reads with MiXCR, one entry per CDR3 protein. The sample contains under 40,000 distinct CDR3 sequences, 49% of which appear only once. This receptor was obtained from a woman in her fifties or sixties with Graves' hyperthyroidism that later progressed to Graves' ophthalmopathy. The specimen was blood.

The CDR3 DNA is TGCAGTGCCGCTACCTACTCTATTAGCGGGAGACAGGTTACGCAGTATTTT. It yields the protein CSAATYSISGRQVTQYF. V gene TRBV20-1 combines with J gene TRBJ2-3; 9 nucleotides agree with TRBD2. Germline trimming cut 6 bases from V and 8 bases from J; bases unmatched to any gene: 21. The CDR3 loop spans 17 amino acids. In germline, CDR1 is DFQATT, CDR2 SNEGSKA (reference sequence).